This passage covers 21 T cell receptor beta chains from one sample sequenced in a study of tumor-infiltrating lymphocytes in primary liver carcinoma. The input was around 500 ng total RNA; TCR beta cDNA was made from it with a constant-region primer. The TCR beta library was amplified through three nested multiplex PCR rounds in a modified ARM-PCR procedure. PCR rounds one and two used TRBV1-TRBV30 forward primers with a C-beta reverse primer for 9 to 10 cycles each. MiXCR was run by TCRdb on the multiplex PCR reads, yielding one entry per CDR3 protein. The table shows approximately 300,000 distinct CDR3 sequences, with about 60% occurring only once. The source of the blood RNA was unsorted whole blood, and germline DNA was extracted as well. The sample comprised peripheral blood. The source of these receptors is a man aged 40-49 years with primary liver carcinoma and hepatitis B virus infection.

With regard to this clonotype: With a much larger clone just one base away, this may be a read error. V gene TRBV4-2 combines with J gene TRBJ1-2; D ambiguous. The CDR3 runs 15 residues. The germline V gene has CDR1 LGHNA and CDR2 YNFKEQ. The CDR3 nucleotides read TGTGCCAACAGCCAAGAAGAGGGATTTCTCTATGGCTACACCTTC. This encodes CANSQEEGFLYGYTF.

Turning to this clonotype: The germline gene is not matched at one end of the junction; a read error may be the cause. This rearrangement joins TRBV5-1 to TRBJ2-1; TRBD2 agrees at 7 bases. The CDR3 length is 16 residues. Germline CDR1 SGHRS, CDR2 YFSETQ. CDR3: CASSPPGGQDSAERFF. The CDR3 nucleotides are TGCGCCAGCAGCCCACCGGGAGGCCAAGATTCGGCTGAGCGGTTCTTC.

With regard to this clonotype: This is likely a read error, given that the CDR3 carries no conserved phenylalanine or tryptophan at its end. V usage is TRBV11-2 and J usage is TRBJ2-5; TRBD1 agrees at 9 bases. This CDR3 has 15 residues. CDR1 is SGHAT and CDR2 is FQNNGV in the germline V gene. This CDR3 reads CASSPGTGIVETQYS. DNA for the CDR3: TGCGCCAGCAGCCCAGGGACAGGGATTGTGGAGACCCAGTACTCC.

Notes on this clonotype: A much bigger clone sits one base away, suggesting this may be a read error. The chain employs TRBV6-2 or TRBV6-3 and TRBJ1-1; D not certain. Germline V gene lookup returns CDR1 MNHEY and CDR2 SVGEGT. Trimming removed 8 bases from V and 0 bases from J, with 10 bases in between. This CDR3 comprises 13 residues. This CDR3 reads CASRSVVNTEAFF. The CDR3 DNA is TGTGCCAGCCGTTCCGTGGTGAACACTGAAGCTTTCTTT.

With regard to this clonotype: A much larger clone is a single base away; this may be a read error. The chain employs TRBV4-3 and TRBJ2-7, with 7 bases fitting TRBD2. Germline V gene sequence: CDR1 LGHNA, CDR2 YSLEER. This CDR3 has 16 residues. The CDR3 DNA sequence: TGCGCCAGCAGTCCAACCGAGGCGAGCGGGGCCTACGAGCGGTACTTC. Translated, it gives CASSPTEASGAYERYF.

This clonotype appeared a few times. V and J are TRBV6-6 and TRBJ2-7; 7 bases align to TRBD2. The length of the CDR3 is 16 residues. Germline values: CDR1 MNHNY, CDR2 SVGAGI (reference sequence). Unmatched junction bases numbered 6, after V lost 0 bases and J lost 1 base. Here the CDR3 reads CASSYSPQAGSYEQYF. The CDR3 bases are TGTGCCAGCAGTTACTCGCCCCAAGCGGGATCCTACGAGCAGTACTTC.

This clonotype showed up just a few times. The chain is built from TRBV28 and TRBJ2-7; 11 positions agree with TRBD2. Germline loops: CDR1 MDHEN, CDR2 SYDVKM. This CDR3 comprises 14 residues. The CDR3 loop reads CGAGTSGTPYEQYF. As DNA, the CDR3 is TGTGGGGCGGGGACTAGCGGCACACCCTACGAGCAGTACTTC. The full variable domain, with the rest looked up from reference TRBV28 and TRBJ2-7, is DVKVTQSSRYLVKRTGEKVFLECVQDMDHENMFWYRQDPGLGLRLIYFSYDVKMKEKGDIPEGYSVSREKKERFSLILESASTNQTSMYLCGAGTSGTPYEQYFGPGTRLTVT.

On this clonotype: A junction boundary mismatches the germline segment, possibly from a read error. The chain's CDR3 is CACSFGGQGNQPQHF. CDR3 coding DNA: TGTGCCTGCAGTTTCGGAGGACAGGGTAATCAGCCACAGCATTTT. The chain recombines TRBV6-1 with TRBJ1-5; 8 bases are shared with TRBD1. The CDR3 is 15 amino acids. From germline, CDR1 is MNHNS and CDR2 SASEGT.

This clonotype was seen a single time. The rearrangement links TRBV4-2 to TRBJ2-3; the match to TRBD2 covers 8 bases. The CDR3 sequence is 19 residues long. Germline CDR1 LGHNA, CDR2 YNFKEQ. Unmatched junction bases numbered 16, after V lost 2 bases and J lost 3 bases. CDR3 in amino acids: CASSQWVAGWPVGTDTQYF. CDR3 DNA sequence: TGTGCCAGCAGCCAATGGGTAGCGGGATGGCCGGTTGGGACAGATACGCAGTATTTT.

Notes on this clonotype: A junction end diverges from the germline sequence, so it may reflect a read error. The chain couples TRBV5-4 to TRBJ1-1, with a possible D match to TRBD1 (6 bases). This CDR3 comprises 15 residues. Germline loops: CDR1 SGHNT, CDR2 YYREEE (reference sequence). CDR3 sequence: CASSLQGTANTKAFF. The DNA of the CDR3 is TGTGCCAGCAGTCTTCAGGGGACTGCGAACACTAAAGCTTTCTTT.

In regard to this clonotype: A junction boundary mismatches the germline segment, possibly from a read error. The chain carries TRBV30 and TRBJ1-6; D may be TRBD1 (5 bases). Germline V CDR1 and CDR2: GTSNPN, SVGIG (reference sequence). This CDR3 is 13 amino acids long. For the CDR3, the DNA is TGTGCCTGGATGACAGCTTATAATTCATCCCTCCACTTT. Translating gives CAWMTAYNSSLHF.

Turning to this clonotype: An end of the junction differs from the germline gene, which may be a read error. The chain is built from TRBV11-3 and TRBJ1-4; D might be TRBD1 (5 bases). The CDR3 covers 16 residues. CDR1 is SGHNT and CDR2 is YENEEA in the germline V gene. CDR3 DNA sequence: TGTACCAGCAGCTTTTGTACAGGTGCAACTAATGAAAAACTGTTTTTT. Amino acids: CTSSFCTGATNEKLFF.

This sequence joins TRBV6-5 and TRBJ2-3; D might be TRBD1 (5 bases). The CDR3 extends over 15 amino acids. With 2 bases removed from V and 6 bases from J, the gap between germline ends came to 15 bases. The germline V gene encodes CDR1 MNHEY and CDR2 SVGAGI. CDR3 bases: TGTGCCAGCAGTTACCGACAGAGAATCTCGGATACGCAGTATTTT. This translates into CASSYRQRISDTQYF.

As concerns this clonotype: Since a much larger clone is just one base distant, this may be a read error. J is TRBJ2-3 and V is TRBV28; 7 positions match TRBD1. CDR3 size: 13 residues. Trimming removed 5 bases from V and 4 bases from J; junction bases left unmatched: 3. Germline V gene data show CDR1 as MDHEN and CDR2 as SYDVKM. This chain's CDR3 is CASSIGGADTQYF. CDR3 DNA sequence: TGTGCCAGCAGTATAGGGGGCGCAGATACGCAGTATTTT.

This clonotype has a count of ten or more. The chain carries TRBV12-3 or TRBV12-4 and TRBJ1-5; no firm D call. The germline V and J ends were trimmed by 5 bases and 6 bases, with 11 bases remaining between them. This CDR3 region has 13 residues. In DNA, the CDR3 is TGTGCCAGCAGTCCCCTGCCGGGTCAGCCCCAGCATTTT. Translation gives CASSPLPGQPQHF.

This clonotype was seen at least ten times. The chain couples TRBV11-2 to TRBJ2-3; 10 bases map to TRBD2. CDR3 length: 15 amino acids. Germline V gene sequence: CDR1 SGHAT, CDR2 FQNNGV. The ends lost 1 base at V and 5 bases at J; junction bases unmatched: 3. The chain's CDR3 is CASSLGRLAGDTQYF. As DNA, the CDR3 is TGTGCCAGCAGCTTAGGGCGACTAGCGGGAGATACGCAGTATTTT.

The CDR3 nucleotides read TGCGCCAGCAGCATAGGACACAACCAAGAGACCCAGTACTTC. Amino acid sequence: CASSIGHNQETQYF. V is TRBV5-1 and J is TRBJ2-5; D perhaps matches TRBD1 (5 bases). The germline gives CDR1 SGHRS, CDR2 YFSETQ. Trimming removed 4 bases at V and 0 bases at J, with 10 bases between. The CDR3 is 14 amino acids. The whole variable domain, remainder taken from reference TRBV5-1 and TRBJ2-5, is KAGVTQTPRYLIKTRGQQVTLSCSPISGHRSVSWYQQTPGQGLQFLFEYFSETQRNKGNFPGRFSGRQFSNSRSEMNVSTLELGDSALYLCASSIGHNQETQYFGPGTRLLVL.

As concerns this clonotype: Germline and junction disagree at one end, which may indicate a read error. The V gene is TRBV11-2, the J gene TRBJ1-2, with TRBD1 matching over 8 bases. The CDR3 loop spans 14 amino acids. The germline CDR1 and CDR2 sequences are SGHAT and FQNNGV. CDR3 sequence reads: CASSAGTGFCGYAF. As DNA, the CDR3 is TGTGCCAGCAGCGCCGGGACAGGCTTCTGTGGCTACGCCTTC.

Details on this clonotype: This could be a read error, since a much larger clone is one nucleotide away. This chain uses TRBV28 with TRBJ1-5; possibly TRBD1 for D (5 bases). V lost 5 bases, J lost 3 bases, and 14 bases lay in between. In germline, CDR1 is MDHEN, CDR2 SYDVKM. The CDR3 has 15 residues. This chain's CDR3 is CASSQWDGINQPQHF. CDR3 nucleotide sequence: TGTGCCAGCAGTCAATGGGACGGAATCAATCAGCCCCAGCATTTT.

This clonotype was recorded only once. Since a much larger clone is just one base distant, this may be a read error. The chain links TRBV24-1 to TRBJ2-3; 10 bases fit TRBD1. J gave up 7 bases and V 3 bases, and 9 bases lay outside the gene matches. The germline gives CDR1 KGHDR, CDR2 SFDVKD. The CDR3 covers 16 residues. The CDR3 protein is CATSDIRDRGSYTQYF. Written as DNA, the CDR3 is TGTGCCACCAGTGATATAAGGGACAGGGGCTCGTATACGCAGTATTTT.

Only a few counts were recorded for this clonotype. This may be a read error: a much more frequent sequence differs by one nucleotide. The chain couples TRBV29-1 to TRBJ2-7; unclear D gene. The CDR3 is made up of 15 amino acids. V was cut by 3 bases and J by 1 base, with 16 bases left in between. Per germline, CDR1 SQVTM and CDR2 ANQGSEA. CDR3 region: CSVEPDSSWSYEQYF. In DNA, the CDR3 is TGCAGCGTTGAGCCAGACTCCTCGTGGTCCTACGAGCAGTACTTC.